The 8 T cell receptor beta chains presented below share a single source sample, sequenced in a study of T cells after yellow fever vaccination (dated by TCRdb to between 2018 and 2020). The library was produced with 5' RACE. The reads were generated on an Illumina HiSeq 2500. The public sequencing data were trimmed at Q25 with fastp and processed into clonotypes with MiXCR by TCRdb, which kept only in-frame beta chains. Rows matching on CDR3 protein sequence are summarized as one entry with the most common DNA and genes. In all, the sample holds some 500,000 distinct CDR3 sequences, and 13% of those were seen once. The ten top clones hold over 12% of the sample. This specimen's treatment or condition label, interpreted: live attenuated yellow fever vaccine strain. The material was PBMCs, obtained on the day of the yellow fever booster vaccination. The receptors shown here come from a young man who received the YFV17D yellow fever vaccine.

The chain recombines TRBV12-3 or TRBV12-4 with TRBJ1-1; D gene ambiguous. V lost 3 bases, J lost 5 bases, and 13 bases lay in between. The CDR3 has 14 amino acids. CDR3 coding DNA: TGTGCCAGCAGTTTTGACTTCATAAGAACTGAAGCTTTCTTT. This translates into CASSFDFIRTEAFF.

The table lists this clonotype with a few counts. The CDR3: CATSRGGTGDETQYF. The CDR3 DNA reads as TGTGCCACCAGCAGGGGCGGGACAGGGGATGAGACCCAGTACTTC. V is TRBV15 and J is TRBJ2-5, with 10 positions matching TRBD1. Germline V gives CDR1 LNHNV, CDR2 YYDKDF (reference sequence). The CDR3 covers 15 residues. Trimming removed 3 bases from V and 5 bases from J; junction bases left unmatched: 6.

The CDR3 DNA sequence: TGTGCCAGCGGTAGCGGGCCCCGGGACGAGCAGTACTTC. The encoded protein is CASGSGPRDEQYF. The chain is built from TRBV11-2 and TRBJ2-7, with TRBD2 matching over 7 bases. The CDR3 runs to 13 residues. The J segment lost 5 bases and the V segment lost 8 bases, leaving 9 bases of the junction unmatched. The germline V gene encodes CDR1 SGHAT and CDR2 FQNNGV.

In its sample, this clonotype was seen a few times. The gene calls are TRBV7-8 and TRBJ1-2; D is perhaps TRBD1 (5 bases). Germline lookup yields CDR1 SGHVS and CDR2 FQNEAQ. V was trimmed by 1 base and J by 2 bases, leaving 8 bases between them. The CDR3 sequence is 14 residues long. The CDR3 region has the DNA TGTGCCAGCAGCTTAGGGACACCCAACTATGGCTACACCTTC. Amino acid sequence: CASSLGTPNYGYTF. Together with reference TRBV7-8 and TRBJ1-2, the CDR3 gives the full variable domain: GAGVSQSPRYKVAKRGQDVALRCDPISGHVSLFWYQQALGQGPEFLTYFQNEAQLDKSGLPSDRFFAERPEGSVSTLKIQRTQQEDSAVYLCASSLGTPNYGYTFGSGTRLTVV.

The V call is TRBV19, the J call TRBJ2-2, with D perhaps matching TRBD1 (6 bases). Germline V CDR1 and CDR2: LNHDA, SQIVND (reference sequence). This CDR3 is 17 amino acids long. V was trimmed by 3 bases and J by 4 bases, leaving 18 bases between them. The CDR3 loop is CASSIKGRGRGTGELFF. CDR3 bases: TGTGCCAGTAGTATTAAGGGCAGGGGACGTGGCACCGGGGAGCTGTTTTTT.

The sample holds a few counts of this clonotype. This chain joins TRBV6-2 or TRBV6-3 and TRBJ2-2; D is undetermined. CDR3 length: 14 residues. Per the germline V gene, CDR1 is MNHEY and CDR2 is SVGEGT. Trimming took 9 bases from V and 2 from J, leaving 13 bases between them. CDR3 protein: CASLGQRNTGELFF. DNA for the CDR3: TGTGCCAGTCTCGGGCAGCGTAACACCGGGGAGCTGTTTTTT.

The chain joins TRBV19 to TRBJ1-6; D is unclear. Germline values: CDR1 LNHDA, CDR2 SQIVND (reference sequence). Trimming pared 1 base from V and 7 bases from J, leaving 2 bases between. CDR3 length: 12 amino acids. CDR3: CASSIANSPLHF. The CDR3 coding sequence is TGTGCCAGTAGTATAGCGAATTCACCCCTCCACTTT.

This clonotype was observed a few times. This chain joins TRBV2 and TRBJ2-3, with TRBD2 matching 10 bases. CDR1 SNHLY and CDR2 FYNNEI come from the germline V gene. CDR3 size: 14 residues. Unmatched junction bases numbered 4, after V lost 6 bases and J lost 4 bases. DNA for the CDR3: TGTGCCAGCAGGCGAGCGGGAGGGCCAGATACGCAGTATTTT. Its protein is CASRRAGGPDTQYF. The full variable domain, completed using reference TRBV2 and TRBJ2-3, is EPEVTQTPSHQVTQMGQEVILRCVPISNHLYFYWYRQILGQKVEFLVSFYNNEISEKSEIFDDQFSVERPDGSNFTLKIRSTKLEDSAMYFCASRRAGGPDTQYFGPGTRLTVL.